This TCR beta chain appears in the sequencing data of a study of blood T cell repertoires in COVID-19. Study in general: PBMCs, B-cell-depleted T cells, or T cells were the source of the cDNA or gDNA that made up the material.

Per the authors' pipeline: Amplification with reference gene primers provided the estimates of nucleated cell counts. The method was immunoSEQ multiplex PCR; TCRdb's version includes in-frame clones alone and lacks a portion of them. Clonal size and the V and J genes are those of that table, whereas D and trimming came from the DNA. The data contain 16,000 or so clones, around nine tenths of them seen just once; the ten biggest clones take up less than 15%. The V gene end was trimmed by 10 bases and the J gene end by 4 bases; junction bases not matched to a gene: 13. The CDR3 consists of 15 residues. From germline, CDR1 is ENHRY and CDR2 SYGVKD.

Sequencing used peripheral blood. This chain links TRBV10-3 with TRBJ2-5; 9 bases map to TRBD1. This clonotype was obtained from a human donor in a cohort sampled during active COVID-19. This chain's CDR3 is CATRRRPGQGETQYF. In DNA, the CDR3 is TGTGCCACTAGACGACGCCCGGGACAGGGAGAGACCCAGTACTTC.